The 29 T cell receptor beta chains presented below share a single source sample, sequenced in a study of cytomegalovirus exposure and HLA in healthy donors. Some clones are missing from TCRdb's copy, which holds only in-frame ones; the method was immunoSEQ multiplex PCR. In the table there are 150,000 to 160,000 clones, 86% of which are singletons. The sample comprised PBMCs. The receptors shown here come from a human donor in good health.

The V and J genes are TRBV5-1 and TRBJ2-3; 7 bases agree with TRBD1. The CDR3 sequence is 15 residues long. The ends lost 9 bases at V and 0 bases at J; junction bases unmatched: 10. Per the germline V gene, CDR1 is SGHRS and CDR2 is YFSETQ. The DNA for the CDR3 is TGCGCCACCCGGGACAGCCTTTTAAGCACAGATACGCAGTATTTT. It is translated as CATRDSLLSTDTQYF.

The chain joins TRBV27 to TRBJ1-2, with a weak D call TRBD1 (5 bases). Germline assignment: CDR1 MNHEY and CDR2 SMNVEV (reference sequence). The CDR3 extends over 13 amino acids. Trimming pared 4 bases from V and 7 bases from J, leaving 13 bases between. In DNA, the CDR3 is TGTGCCAGCAGTTCTTTTCAGGGTCTTGGCTACACCTTC. This gives the protein CASSSFQGLGYTF.

The V gene is TRBV15, the J gene TRBJ2-3, with 7 bases that match TRBD1. The V and J ends lost 4 bases and 11 bases, in that order; junction bases with no gene match: 3. The CDR3 is 11 amino acids. The germline V gene has CDR1 LNHNV and CDR2 YYDKDF (reference sequence). The CDR3 here is CATSNRGGQYF. The CDR3 DNA reads as TGTGCCACCAGCAACAGGGGTGGGCAGTATTTT.

This chain links TRBV7-9 with TRBJ1-6; D remains unclear. Germline loops: CDR1 SEHNR, CDR2 FQNEAQ (reference sequence). The length of the CDR3 is 18 residues. Trimming removed 5 bases from V and 0 bases from J, with 17 bases in between. Written as DNA, the CDR3 is TGTGCCAGCAGCCCCTCCGAAGTGGTGAGCTCCTATAATTCACCCCTCCACTTT. Translation gives CASSPSEVVSSYNSPLHF.

The chain couples TRBV5-4 to TRBJ2-3; TRBD2 agrees at 9 bases. The CDR3 consists of 15 residues. J lost 0 bases, V lost 2 bases, and 1 base had no gene match. Germline-derived CDR1 and CDR2 are SGHNT and YYREEE (reference sequence). CDR3 in amino acids: CASSLAGGSTDTQYF. In nucleotides, the CDR3 is TGTGCCAGCAGCTTAGCGGGGGGCAGCACAGATACGCAGTATTTT. The variable domain in full, completed from reference TRBV5-4 and TRBJ2-3, reads ETGVTQSPTHLIKTRGQQVTLRCSSQSGHNTVSWYQQALGQGPQFIFQYYREEENGRGNFPPRFSGLQFPNYSSELNVNALELDDSALYLCASSLAGGSTDTQYFGPGTRLTVL.

This chain uses TRBV5-1 with TRBJ2-3, with TRBD2 matching 9 bases. The germline V gene has CDR1 SGHRS and CDR2 YFSETQ. CDR3 length: 15 residues. V trimming: 2 bases; J trimming: 2 bases; junction bases outside the gene matches: 3. In nucleotides, the CDR3 is TGCGCCAGCAGCTTTGCGGGGGGGGCCACAGATACGCAGTATTTT. Translated: CASSFAGGATDTQYF.

This chain uses TRBV18 with TRBJ1-2, with D tentatively TRBD1 (6 bases). The CDR3 has 15 residues. Germline V CDR1 and CDR2: KGHSH, LQKENI. Trimming removed 2 bases from V and 1 base from J, with 11 bases in between. The CDR3 loop is CASSPGQNSNYGYTF. DNA of the CDR3: TGTGCCAGCTCACCAGGACAGAACAGTAACTATGGCTACACCTTC.

This clone was picked up a small number of times. The V gene is TRBV19, the J gene TRBJ2-2, with TRBD1 identical over 8 bases. Trimming at V came to 7 bases and at J to 6 bases, leaving 13 bases not matched to a gene. CDR1 is LNHDA, CDR2 SQIVND, per germline (reference sequence). This CDR3 has 16 residues. In DNA form, the CDR3 reads TGTGCCAGTACCATCGGACAGGGTATCTTTGCCGGGGAGCTGTTTTTT. Its translation: CASTIGQGIFAGELFF.

J is TRBJ2-6 and V is TRBV5-8, with a weak D call TRBD2 (5 bases). CDR1 and CDR2 (germline): SGHTS, YDEGEE. The V end lost 2 bases, the J end lost 0 bases, and 9 bases lay between the germline ends. The CDR3 extends over 16 amino acids. CDR3: CASSLWGASGANVLTF. CDR3 in DNA: TGTGCCAGCAGCTTATGGGGAGCCTCTGGGGCCAACGTCCTGACTTTC.

In this sample, this clone turned up once. The sample carries other DNA sequences with the same CDR3. The J gene is TRBJ2-7, the V gene TRBV7-8, with 8 bases identical to TRBD1. This CDR3 spans 15 amino acids. CDR1 is SGHVS, CDR2 FQNEAQ, per germline. With 2 bases clipped from V and 1 base from J, the junction kept 4 bases outside the gene matches. CDR3 residues: CASSLRQGPSYEQYF. DNA for the CDR3: TGTGCCAGCAGCTTACGACAGGGGCCGTCCTACGAGCAGTACTTC. Based on the CDR3 plus reference TRBV7-8 and TRBJ2-7, the full variable domain is GAGVSQSPRYKVAKRGQDVALRCDPISGHVSLFWYQQALGQGPEFLTYFQNEAQLDKSGLPSDRFFAERPEGSVSTLKIQRTQQEDSAVYLCASSLRQGPSYEQYFGPGTRLTVT.

This chain connects TRBV18 to TRBJ2-7; 9 bases align to TRBD1. The CDR3 contains 14 residues. After removal of 5 bases from V and 6 bases from J, the junction contained 8 bases not matched to a gene. Per the germline V gene, CDR1 is KGHSH and CDR2 is LQKENI. The chain's CDR3 is CASSARTGVGEQYF. CDR3 bases: TGTGCCAGCTCAGCACGGACAGGGGTCGGCGAGCAGTACTTC. Variable domain in full (rest from reference TRBV18 and TRBJ2-7): NAGVMQNPRHLVRRRGQEARLRCSPMKGHSHVYWYRQLPEEGLKFMVYLQKENIIDESGMPKERFSAEFPKEGPSILRIQQVVRGDSAAYFCASSARTGVGEQYFGPGTRLTVT.

The chain joins TRBV4-3 to TRBJ1-2, with D maybe TRBD1 (6 bases). The CDR3 runs to 15 residues. The V end was cut by 0 bases, the J end by 5 bases, with 13 bases between. From germline, CDR1 is LGHNA and CDR2 YSLEER. DNA of the CDR3: TGCGCCAGCAGCCAAGATTATACAGGGAGTTATGGCTACACCTTC. It encodes CASSQDYTGSYGYTF.

In DNA form, the CDR3 reads TGCGCCAGCAGCTTAACGGGACAGGGCTACGAGCAGTACTTC. This encodes CASSLTGQGYEQYF. This chain links TRBV5-1 with TRBJ2-7, with 9 bases that match TRBD1. The CDR3 has 14 amino acids. The germline CDR1 and CDR2 sequences are SGHRS and YFSETQ. The ends lost 2 bases at V and 3 bases at J; junction bases unmatched: 3. The full variable domain, in which reference TRBV5-1 and TRBJ2-7 provide the parts outside the CDR3, is KAGVTQTPRYLIKTRGQQVTLSCSPISGHRSVSWYQQTPGQGLQFLFEYFSETQRNKGNFPGRFSGRQFSNSRSEMNVSTLELGDSALYLCASSLTGQGYEQYFGPGTRLTVT.

The gene calls are TRBV9 and TRBJ2-3; D unresolved. The germline gives CDR1 SGDLS, CDR2 YYNGEE. The CDR3 is 15 residues long. V was shortened by 4 bases and J by 2 bases, with 14 bases between the two germline ends. The CDR3 nucleotides are TGTGCCAGCAGCCTCGGCGGCGGTTCCACAGATACGCAGTATTTT. It is translated as CASSLGGGSTDTQYF.

The J gene is TRBJ2-7, the V gene TRBV28; D ambiguous. This CDR3 region has 16 residues. V gave up 4 bases and J gave up 0 bases, with 16 bases separating them. Germline-derived CDR1 and CDR2 are MDHEN and SYDVKM. DNA for the CDR3: TGTGCCAGCAGTTCGCGCAGGTTCGCCTTCTCCTACGAGCAGTACTTC. Residues: CASSSRRFAFSYEQYF.

This chain connects TRBV7-8 to TRBJ1-5; D is perhaps TRBD1 (5 bases). The CDR3 spans 14 residues. Trimming shortened V by 1 base and J by 2 bases, and 6 bases separated the two germline ends. Germline V gives CDR1 SGHVS, CDR2 FQNEAQ. The DNA for the CDR3 is TGTGCCAGCAGCTTAGGGGGGGGCAATCAGCCCCAGCATTTT. Encoded protein: CASSLGGGNQPQHF.

The rearrangement joins TRBV27 to TRBJ2-1; no definite D call. Between the trimmed V and J ends, which lost 3 bases and 4 bases, there was a span of 13 bases. This CDR3 comprises 15 residues. Germline V gene sequence: CDR1 MNHEY, CDR2 SMNVEV (reference sequence). Here the CDR3 DNA reads TGTGCCAGCAGTTTTCGGAGTCCCCGATACAATGAGCAGTTCTTC. This sequence encodes CASSFRSPRYNEQFF.

The chain couples TRBV5-1 to TRBJ2-7, with TRBD2 matching 9 bases. CDR1 is SGHRS and CDR2 is YFSETQ in the germline V gene. This CDR3 has 16 amino acids. The V gene end was trimmed by 3 bases and the J gene end by 4 bases; junction bases not matched to a gene: 11. The CDR3 DNA is TGCGCCAGCAGCTCCTCGACTAGCGGAGCATTGTACGAGCAGTACTTC. As protein: CASSSSTSGALYEQYF.

This chain joins TRBV18 and TRBJ2-1, with TRBD1 matching 8 bases. J gave up 6 bases and V 0 bases, and 7 bases lay outside the gene matches. CDR3 length equals 16 residues. CDR1 and CDR2 from the germline V gene are KGHSH and LQKENI. The CDR3 DNA sequence: TGTGCCAGCTCACCACCCACAGGGGGAACCTTCAATGAGCAGTTCTTC. The encoded protein is CASSPPTGGTFNEQFF.

This rearrangement joins TRBV19 to TRBJ1-5; no clear D gene. The CDR3 length is 15 residues. Trimming took off 5 bases at V and 4 bases at J, with 15 bases between the two ends. The V gene's germline CDR1 is LNHDA and CDR2 SQIVND (reference sequence). Here the CDR3 reads CASSSSGLWNQPQHF. Here the CDR3 DNA reads TGTGCCAGTAGTTCGTCGGGGTTGTGGAATCAGCCCCAGCATTTT.

The chain employs TRBV5-4 and TRBJ1-6; D uncertain. CDR3 length equals 16 residues. Deletions cut 5 bases from V and 0 bases from J, with 12 bases between. Germline V lookup: CDR1 SGHNT, CDR2 YYREEE (reference sequence). The CDR3 coding sequence is TGTGCCAGCAGTATGGGCGGGAGCTCCTATAATTCACCCCTCCACTTT. Translation: CASSMGGSSYNSPLHF.

The CDR3 region has the DNA TGTGCCAGCAGTGAAACCGGGGAAGCTTTCTTT. As protein: CASSETGEAFF. This rearrangement joins TRBV6-1 to TRBJ1-1; D is unclear. V gave up 2 bases and J gave up 8 bases, with 6 bases separating them. CDR1 and CDR2 from the germline V gene are MNHNS and SASEGT. The CDR3 sequence is 11 residues long.

The V call is TRBV13, the J call TRBJ2-1; 8 bases are a match to TRBD2. The germline gives CDR1 PRHDT, CDR2 FYEKMQ (reference sequence). The junction had 5 bases not matched to a gene; V was cut back by 3 bases and J by 1 base. The CDR3 runs 16 residues. CDR3 amino acids: CASSFPSGPSYNEQFF. CDR3 in DNA: TGTGCCAGCAGCTTCCCTAGCGGGCCTTCCTACAATGAGCAGTTCTTC.

This sequence joins TRBV27 and TRBJ1-2; 7 bases map to TRBD1. V lost 3 bases and J lost 4; bases outside the gene matches: 11. Germline assignment: CDR1 MNHEY and CDR2 SMNVEV (reference sequence). The CDR3 has 16 amino acids. CDR3 residues: CASSFSLRQGLYGYTF. The CDR3 DNA follows: TGTGCCAGCAGTTTTTCCCTCCGACAGGGCCTCTATGGCTACACCTTC.

CDR3 sequence reads: CASSLEAESYEQYF. As DNA, the CDR3 is TGCGCCAGCAGCTTGGAAGCGGAGTCCTACGAGCAGTACTTC. The genes are TRBV5-1 and TRBJ2-7, with TRBD2 as a possible D gene (5 bases). The CDR3 length is 14 residues. From germline, CDR1 is SGHRS and CDR2 YFSETQ. V lost 0 bases and J lost 1, with 8 bases in between.

The V gene is TRBV9, the J gene TRBJ1-3, with D possibly being TRBD1 (6 bases). There are 16 residues in the CDR3. The V and J ends lost 0 bases and 0 bases respectively, with 10 bases between them. Germline CDR1 reads SGDLS; CDR2 reads YYNGEE. CDR3 loop: CASSVDRVYSGNTIYF. The CDR3 DNA reads as TGTGCCAGCAGCGTAGACAGGGTTTACTCTGGAAACACCATATATTTT.

The genes are TRBV9 and TRBJ1-1; the D gene is possibly TRBD1 (6 bases). V dropped 0 bases and J dropped 3 bases, with 12 bases sitting between them. The germline V gene encodes CDR1 SGDLS and CDR2 YYNGEE. The CDR3 is 15 residues long. The CDR3 DNA reads TGTGCCAGCAGCGTAGAGTCCGACAGGTACACTGAAGCTTTCTTT. Residues: CASSVESDRYTEAFF.

V and J are TRBV6-5 and TRBJ2-2; D might be TRBD2 (5 bases). Germline lookup yields CDR1 MNHEY and CDR2 SVGAGI. This CDR3 has 14 residues. Trimming left V 4 bases short and J 1 base short, with 7 bases between. The CDR3: CASSSGLNTGELFF. CDR3 coding DNA: TGTGCCAGCAGTTCGGGGTTGAACACCGGGGAGCTGTTTTTT.

The chain employs TRBV15 and TRBJ2-1, with 7 positions matching TRBD2. The CDR3 length is 18 residues. The germline CDR1 and CDR2 sequences are LNHNV and YYDKDF (reference sequence). Trimming took 1 base from V and 7 from J; bases not matched to a gene: 16. Here the CDR3 reads CATSRGGRMGGSANEQFF. CDR3 sequence (DNA): TGTGCCACCAGCAGAGGGGGACGGATGGGCGGGAGTGCTAATGAGCAGTTCTTC.